This T cell receptor (beta chain) derives from a study of OX40 agonist ivuxolimab in advanced cancers. With regard to the full study: Ivuxolimab, which targeted the costimulatory receptor OX40 (CD134), was an agonistic, fully human IgG2 monoclonal antibody. Intravenous ivuxolimab was administered to patients every 2 weeks at six dose levels: 0.01, 0.1, 0.3, 1.5, 3 and 10 mg/kg. Of the roughly 52 dose-escalation patients, hepatocellular carcinoma was present in about 20, melanoma in roughly 15, renal cell carcinoma in 9 and head and neck cancer in 9. A male proportion of nearly 85% and a mean age of around 60 years, ranging from about 23 to 90, were recorded for the dose-escalation cohort. Prior anti-PD-1, anti-PD-L1 or anti-CTLA-4 therapy was permitted, and checkpoint inhibitors had been received by less than 45% of dose-escalation patients. Partial responses occurred in three dose-escalation patients: two with cutaneous melanoma and one with hepatocellular carcinoma. Peripheral TCRbeta sequencing was intended to test whether TCR sequence diversity was altered and clonal T-cell expansion was caused by ivuxolimab. The paper describes the monotherapy dose-escalation part (N ≈ 49 patients) of the phase I trial of ivuxolimab.

Genomic DNA was extracted from sorted cells for sequencing of the TCRbeta CDR3 region. The immunoSEQ Assay was used for sequencing of TCRbeta CDR3 regions. TCRdb limited this immuneACCESS table to in-frame rearrangements with V and J called. A share of clones is missing; checked studies link under half to unresolved V genes, and the rest is unexplained. The sample table holds about 58,000 clones, of which 70% to 90% were seen once. The ten largest clonotypes hold 0.8% to 1% of the sample. The table lists this clone with a few counts. The clone's antigen remains unknown. Base qualities are missing; no much larger clone stands one base away. Trimming costs V 4 bases and J 7 bases, and their ends lie 12 bases apart. The CDR3 measures 13 amino acids from cysteine to phenylalanine. The read is trimmed to its CDR3 DNA, 39 bases read in frame from base 1. Per the germline V gene, SGHRS is the CDR1 and YFSETQ is the CDR2.

What the research found in general, with its limitations: Low levels of normalized T-cell clonal expansion were also seen in some patients who did not respond. Partial responders in the 0.1-3.0 mg/kg groups had among the lowest normalized peripheral clonal expansion, especially among CD8+ T cells. Which antigens the clonally expanded peripheral T cells were specific for was not determined. At doses of 0.1 to 3.0 mg/kg, clonal expansion of both CD4+ and CD8+ T cells in blood was seen between baseline and week 6. After ivuxolimab, more expanded clones were found on average in CD8+ T cells than in CD4+ T cells.

The trial excluded patients who had a history of autoimmune disease or were on systemic immunosuppression. Peripheral blood for TCR sequencing was collected from all dose cohorts at baseline, on cycle 4 day 1, and on cycle 7 day 1. Samples came from an open-label, multicenter, first-in-human phase I dose-escalation trial of ivuxolimab. Adults with locally advanced or metastatic melanoma, renal cell carcinoma, hepatocellular carcinoma or head and neck squamous cell carcinoma were enrolled in the trial. Before TCR sequencing, CD4+ T cells and CD8+ T cells were sorted from peripheral blood as separate populations.

This specimen consisted of CD4+ or CD8+ T cells sorted from blood, obtained in a trial of the OX40 agonist ivuxolimab. The source of this sequence is an adult with an advanced solid tumor such as melanoma, head and neck, liver or kidney cancer. The V and J genes are TRBV5-1 and TRBJ1-5; the D gene cannot be named for sure. The bases read TGCGCCAGCAGCCCTCGACTCGGGCAGCCCCAGCATTTT. Its amino acids are CASSPRLGQPQHF.